The entry below gives a single T cell receptor (beta chain) sequence along with its context. Antigen: not known. Positive CCR7 selection of CD45RO-negative cells yielded the naive CD8 cells, and terminally differentiated effector memory CD45RA+ cells were excluded. The entry originates in a study of shared clonotypes between healthy human individuals. Overall study findings and caveats: Larger estimated richness was generally recorded for naive subsets relative to memory subsets. Naive CD4 clonotypes were shared across a handful of donors at about 5.2%.

The test was conducted at deep level. Some clones are missing from TCRdb's copy, which holds only in-frame ones; the method was immunoSEQ multiplex PCR. The sample includes approximately 600,000 clones, roughly 95% of them seen just once. CDR1 is SGHAT, CDR2 FQDESV, per germline (reference sequence). The CDR3 is made up of 14 amino acids. V was cut by 4 bases and J by 6 bases, with 16 bases left in between. The source of this sequence is a woman aged 30 to 39 in good health. The sample was naive CD8+ T cells sorted from blood. The chain recombines TRBV11-1 with TRBJ2-7; D remains unclear. CDR3 region: CASSSPTHYSEQYF. CDR3 bases: TGTGCCAGCAGCTCACCAACCCACTATTCCGAGCAGTACTTC.